This TCR beta chain was sequenced in a study of blood T cell repertoires in COVID-19. Here immunoSEQ multiplex PCR was the method, and the copy in TCRdb shows in-frame clones only, minus some. The sample carries 65,000 to 75,000 clones, more than 75% recorded once. V was clipped by 4 bases and J by 3 bases, with 13 bases between them. The V gene's germline CDR1 is LNHNV and CDR2 YYDKDF (reference sequence). This CDR3 has 16 amino acids. The TCR originated in a woman older than 75 with active or convalescent COVID-19. The sample taken for sequencing was peripheral blood. The chain employs TRBV15 and TRBJ1-6; possible D gene TRBD1, 6 bases. The CDR3 nucleotides read TGTGCCACCAGCATAAGACAGGCCAGCTATAATTCACCCCTCCACTTT. Translated, it gives CATSIRQASYNSPLHF.